This T cell receptor beta chain was identified during a study of CD8 T cells in Susac syndrome. Germline V lookup: CDR1 ENHRY, CDR2 SYGVKD. V gave up 1 base and J gave up 3 bases, with 12 bases separating them. CDR3 length: 15 residues. An input of roughly 0.5 to 1 ug of RNA was subjected to reverse transcription using random hexamers. TCRdb itself ran the immunoSEQ multiplex PCR reads through MiXCR, one entry per CDR3 protein. The sample lists around 80,000 distinct CDR3 sequences, 91% occurring once. The V gene is TRBV10-3, the J gene TRBJ1-2, with D tentatively TRBD1 (5 bases). Source material: CD8+ T cells from PBMCs. This TCR came from a human donor with multiple sclerosis. The CDR3 sequence: CAISEWTGTDYGYTF. The CDR3 DNA reads as TGTGCCATCAGTGAGTGGACCGGGACTGACTATGGCTACACCTTC.